This T cell receptor (beta chain) came from a study of shared clonotypes between healthy human individuals. Findings and limits, study-wide: Across a handful of donors, naive CD4 shared roughly 5%, naive CD8 about 3.2%, memory CD4 roughly 2.4%, memory CD8 about 0.38%.

Details on this clone: Antigen specificity is unknown.

Data came from immunoSEQ multiplex PCR; TCRdb stores just in-frame clones and leaves some out. The sample has over a million clones, roughly 97% seen once. Germline lookup yields CDR1 LNHDA and CDR2 SQIVND (reference sequence). V dropped 4 bases and J dropped 4 bases, with 3 bases sitting between them. The CDR3 runs 11 residues. The TCR sequence derives from a man aged 25 to 40 in good health. Sample: naive CD4+ T cells sorted from blood. Subset here: CD45RA+ positively selected. The chain uses TRBV19 and TRBJ2-3, with unresolved D. The CDR3 DNA reads TGTGCCAGTAGTAATCCAGATACGCAGTATTTT. It is translated as CASSNPDTQYF.